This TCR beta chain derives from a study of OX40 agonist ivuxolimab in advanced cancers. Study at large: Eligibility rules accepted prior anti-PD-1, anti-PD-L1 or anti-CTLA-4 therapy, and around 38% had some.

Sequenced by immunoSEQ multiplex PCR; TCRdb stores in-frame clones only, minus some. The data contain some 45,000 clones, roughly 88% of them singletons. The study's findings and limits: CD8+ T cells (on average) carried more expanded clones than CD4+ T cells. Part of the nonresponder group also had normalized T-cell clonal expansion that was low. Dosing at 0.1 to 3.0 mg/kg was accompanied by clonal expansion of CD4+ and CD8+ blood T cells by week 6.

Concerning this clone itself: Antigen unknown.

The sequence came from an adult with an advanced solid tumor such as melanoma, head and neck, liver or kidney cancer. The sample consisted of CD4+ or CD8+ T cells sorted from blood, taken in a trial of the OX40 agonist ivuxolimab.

DNA for the CDR3: TGTGCCAGCAGCTTAATTCCGAGCTCCTACGAGCAGTACTTC. Translated, it gives CASSLIPSSYEQYF. This sequence joins TRBV7-3 and TRBJ2-7, with unresolved D. The CDR3 consists of 14 residues. Per germline, CDR1 SGHTA and CDR2 FQGTGA. Trimming removed 1 base from V and 0 bases from J, with 7 bases in between.